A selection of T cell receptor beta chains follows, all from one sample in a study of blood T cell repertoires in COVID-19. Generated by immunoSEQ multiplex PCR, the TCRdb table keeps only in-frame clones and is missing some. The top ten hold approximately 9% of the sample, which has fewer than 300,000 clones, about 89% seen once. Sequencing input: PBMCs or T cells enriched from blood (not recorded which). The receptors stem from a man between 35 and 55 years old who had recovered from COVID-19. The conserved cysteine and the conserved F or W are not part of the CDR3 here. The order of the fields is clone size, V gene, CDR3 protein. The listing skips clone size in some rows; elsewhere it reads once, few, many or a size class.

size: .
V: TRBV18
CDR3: ASSPPGLAGGYRGDTQY

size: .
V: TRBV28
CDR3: ASRISLINSPLH

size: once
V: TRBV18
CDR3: ASSPQGGSNQPQH

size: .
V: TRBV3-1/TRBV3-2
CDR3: ASSPLSRASYEQY

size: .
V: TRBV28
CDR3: ASSFFAEAPPGTQY

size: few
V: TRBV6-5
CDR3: ASRRTGYSNQPQH

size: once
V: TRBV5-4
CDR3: ASSLVSAVPFNSPLH

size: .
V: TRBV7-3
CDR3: ASSSLAGSGNTIY

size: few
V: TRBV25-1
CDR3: ASSDVIWDIPYEQY

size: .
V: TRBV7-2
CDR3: ASSLVRTGRGDYGYT

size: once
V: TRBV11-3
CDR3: ASSSTGRDPLSYEQY

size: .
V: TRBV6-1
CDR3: ASSENRAWSEAF

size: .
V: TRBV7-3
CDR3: ASSRDRGNTGELF

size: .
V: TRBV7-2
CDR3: ASSRRTGGQETQY

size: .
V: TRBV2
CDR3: ASRQGKSNEKLF

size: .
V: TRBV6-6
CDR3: ASSEQGVADEQY

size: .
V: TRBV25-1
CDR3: ASRGREGIGEKLF

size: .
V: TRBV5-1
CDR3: ASSLDRARVDGYT

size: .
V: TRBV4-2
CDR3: ASSQSGGVSPLH

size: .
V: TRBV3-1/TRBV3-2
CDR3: ASSLGGPSMNTQY

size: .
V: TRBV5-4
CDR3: ASSAATDRATSYEQY

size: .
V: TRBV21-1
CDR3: ASNLEGAEGDIQY

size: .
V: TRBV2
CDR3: ASNDFRTGGSPYQTEAF

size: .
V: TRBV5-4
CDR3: ASSKAGTGGFTTQY

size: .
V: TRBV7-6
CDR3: ASSLAGASYNEQF

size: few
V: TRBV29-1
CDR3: SVGTSGNTGELF

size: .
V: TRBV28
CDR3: ASSLVRELF

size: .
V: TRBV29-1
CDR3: SSRVNTGELF

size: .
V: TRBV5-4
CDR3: ASSPPTISEQF

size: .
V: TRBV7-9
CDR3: ASSLESGGGQPQH

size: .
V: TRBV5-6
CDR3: ASSLGQGQASPGNTIY

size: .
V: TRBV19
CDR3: ASSAGAPNTGELF

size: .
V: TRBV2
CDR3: ASSDGTGNRYLSYEQY

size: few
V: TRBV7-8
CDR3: ASSLAVVSGGTYEQY

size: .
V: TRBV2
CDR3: ASTPGGGAIVGQY

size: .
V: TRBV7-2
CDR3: ASSSDSSTDTQY

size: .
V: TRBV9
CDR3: ASSVWDSNEKLF

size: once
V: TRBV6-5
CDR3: ASSYSTAGGTDTQY

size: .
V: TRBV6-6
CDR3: ASSLGLAGVYQETQY

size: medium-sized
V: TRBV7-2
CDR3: ASSLILAGGDTQY

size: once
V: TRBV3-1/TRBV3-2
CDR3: ASSQVGGYFNEAF

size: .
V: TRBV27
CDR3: ASSSRLAGGPISTDTQY

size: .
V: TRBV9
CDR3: ASSVGGNSYEQY

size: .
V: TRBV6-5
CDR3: ASRGRFPYEQY

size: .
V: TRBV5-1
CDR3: ASSLEQGTYEQY

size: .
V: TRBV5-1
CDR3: ASSLEVTSGRILKRF

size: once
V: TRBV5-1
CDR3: ASSWGLAGGDTQY

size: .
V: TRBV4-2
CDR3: ASSQEFRGQGGEKLF

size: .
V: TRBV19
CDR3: ATMRGGANIQY

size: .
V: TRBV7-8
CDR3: ASSLGRGSLRDTQY

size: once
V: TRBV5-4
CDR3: ASSWASGGTYEQY

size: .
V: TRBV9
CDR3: ASSPGLAGVLNIRYEQY

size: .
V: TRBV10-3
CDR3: ASQSLQGHYEQY